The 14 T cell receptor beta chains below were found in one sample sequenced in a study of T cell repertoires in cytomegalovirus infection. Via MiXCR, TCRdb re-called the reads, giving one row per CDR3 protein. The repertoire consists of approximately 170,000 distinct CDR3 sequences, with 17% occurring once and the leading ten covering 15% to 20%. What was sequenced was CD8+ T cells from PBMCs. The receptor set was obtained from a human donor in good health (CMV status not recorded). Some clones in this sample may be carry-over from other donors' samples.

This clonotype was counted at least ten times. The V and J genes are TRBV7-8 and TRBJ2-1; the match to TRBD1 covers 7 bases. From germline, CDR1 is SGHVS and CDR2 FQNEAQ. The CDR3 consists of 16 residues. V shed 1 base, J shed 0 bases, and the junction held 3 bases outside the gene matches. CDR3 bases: TGTGCCAGCAGCTTAGAACAGGGGAGCTCCTACAATGAGCAGTTCTTC. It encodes CASSLEQGSSYNEQFF.

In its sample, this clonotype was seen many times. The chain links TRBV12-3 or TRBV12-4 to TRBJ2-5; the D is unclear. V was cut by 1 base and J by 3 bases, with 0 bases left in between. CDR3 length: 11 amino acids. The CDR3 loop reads CASSLEETQYF. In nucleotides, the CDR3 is TGTGCCAGCAGTTTAGAAGAGACCCAGTACTTC.

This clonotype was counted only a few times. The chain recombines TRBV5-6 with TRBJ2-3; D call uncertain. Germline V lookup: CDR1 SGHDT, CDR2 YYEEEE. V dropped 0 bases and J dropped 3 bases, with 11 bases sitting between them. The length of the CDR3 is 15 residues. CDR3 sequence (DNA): TGTGCCAGCAGCTTGGCCGGTGGTTCTACAGATACGCAGTATTTT. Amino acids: CASSLAGGSTDTQYF.

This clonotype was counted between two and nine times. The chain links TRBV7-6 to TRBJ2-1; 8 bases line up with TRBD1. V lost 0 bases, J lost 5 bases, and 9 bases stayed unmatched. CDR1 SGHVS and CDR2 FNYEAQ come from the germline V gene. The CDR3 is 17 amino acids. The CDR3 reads CASSLARAGGVHNEQFF. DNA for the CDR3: TGTGCCAGCAGCTTAGCGCGGGCAGGGGGCGTCCACAATGAGCAGTTCTTC.

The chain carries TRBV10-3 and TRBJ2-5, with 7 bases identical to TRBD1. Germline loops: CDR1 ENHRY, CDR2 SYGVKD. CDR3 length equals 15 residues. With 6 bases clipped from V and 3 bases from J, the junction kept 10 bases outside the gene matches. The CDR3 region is CAISLRQGQEETQYF. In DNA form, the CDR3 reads TGTGCCATCAGCTTAAGACAGGGACAAGAAGAGACCCAGTACTTC.

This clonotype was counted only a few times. The DNA of the CDR3 is TGTGCCAGCAGCTTAGATATAAGCACTGAAGCTTTCTTT. Protein product: CASSLDISTEAFF. The rearrangement uses TRBV11-2 and TRBJ1-1; D unresolved. This CDR3 has 13 amino acids. Trimming pared 0 bases from V and 4 bases from J, leaving 6 bases between. Germline V gives CDR1 SGHAT, CDR2 FQNNGV.

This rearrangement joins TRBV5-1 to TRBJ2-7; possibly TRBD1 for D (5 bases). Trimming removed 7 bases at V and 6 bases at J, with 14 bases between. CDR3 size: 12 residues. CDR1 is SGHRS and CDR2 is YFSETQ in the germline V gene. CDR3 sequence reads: CASATKGAEQYF. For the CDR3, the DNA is TGCGCCAGCGCTACGAAAGGGGCCGAGCAGTACTTC.

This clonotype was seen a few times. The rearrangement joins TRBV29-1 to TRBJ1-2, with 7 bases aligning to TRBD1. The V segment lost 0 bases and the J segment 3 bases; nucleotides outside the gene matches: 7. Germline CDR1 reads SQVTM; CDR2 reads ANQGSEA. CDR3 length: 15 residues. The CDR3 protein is CSVEERGGLDYGYTF. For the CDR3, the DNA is TGCAGCGTTGAAGAGAGAGGGGGCCTGGACTATGGCTACACCTTC. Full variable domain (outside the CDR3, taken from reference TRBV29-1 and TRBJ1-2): SAVISQKPSRDICQRGTSLTIQCQVDSQVTMMFWYRQQPGQSLTLIATANQGSEATYESGFVIDKFPISRPNLTFSTLTVSNMSPEDSSIYLCSVEERGGLDYGYTFGSGTRLTVV.

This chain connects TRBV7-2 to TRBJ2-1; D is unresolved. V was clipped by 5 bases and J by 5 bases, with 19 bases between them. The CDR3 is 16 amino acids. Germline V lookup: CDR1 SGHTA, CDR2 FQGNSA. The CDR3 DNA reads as TGTACCAGCAGCCCCCATCGACCTATTCTCGACAATGAGCAGTTCTTC. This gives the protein CTSSPHRPILDNEQFF.

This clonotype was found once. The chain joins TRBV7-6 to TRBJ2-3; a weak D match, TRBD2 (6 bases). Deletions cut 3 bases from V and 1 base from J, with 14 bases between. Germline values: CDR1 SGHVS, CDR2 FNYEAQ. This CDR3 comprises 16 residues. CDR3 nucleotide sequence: TGTGCCAGCAGCTTGGCGTTGGGCGGGGGCACAGATACGCAGTATTTT. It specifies CASSLALGGGTDTQYF.

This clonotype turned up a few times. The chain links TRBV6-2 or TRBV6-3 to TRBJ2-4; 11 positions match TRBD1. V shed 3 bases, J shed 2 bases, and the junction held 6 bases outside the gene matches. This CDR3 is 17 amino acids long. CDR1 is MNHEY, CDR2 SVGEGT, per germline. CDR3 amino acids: CASSYRGTGGTKNIQYF. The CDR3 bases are TGTGCCAGCAGTTATCGCGGGACAGGGGGTACCAAAAACATTCAGTACTTC.

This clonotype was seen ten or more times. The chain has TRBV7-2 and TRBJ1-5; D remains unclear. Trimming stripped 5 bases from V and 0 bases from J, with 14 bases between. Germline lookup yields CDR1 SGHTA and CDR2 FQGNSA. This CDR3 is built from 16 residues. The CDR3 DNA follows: TGTGCCAGCAGCCAGAACAGCTTTGGTAGCAATCAGCCCCAGCATTTT. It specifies CASSQNSFGSNQPQHF.

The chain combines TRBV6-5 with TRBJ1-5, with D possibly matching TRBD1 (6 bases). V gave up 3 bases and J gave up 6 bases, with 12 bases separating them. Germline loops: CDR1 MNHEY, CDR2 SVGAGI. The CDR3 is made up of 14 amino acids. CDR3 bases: TGTGCCAGCAGTTATAGGGGGGGCGGTCAGCCCCAGCATTTT. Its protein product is CASSYRGGGQPQHF.

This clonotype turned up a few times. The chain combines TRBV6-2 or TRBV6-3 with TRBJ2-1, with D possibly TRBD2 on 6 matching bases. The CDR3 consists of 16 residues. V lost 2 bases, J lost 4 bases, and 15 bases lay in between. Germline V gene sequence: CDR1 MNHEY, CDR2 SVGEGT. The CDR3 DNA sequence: TGTGCCAGCAGTTACACAGCCGGGACTTCTTACAATGAGCAGTTCTTC. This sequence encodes CASSYTAGTSYNEQFF.